This T cell receptor beta chain was sequenced during a study of blood T cell repertoires in COVID-19. As for the study in general: Sites across the United States, Italy and Spain contributed samples from acute and convalescent COVID-19.

On this clone itself: A read error may account for a junction end that differs from germline.

Per the study methods: Counts of nucleated cells, estimated from reference gene primer amplification, were obtained. Produced via immunoSEQ multiplex PCR; TCRdb's table is partial and in-frame only. V, J and clone size are taken as reported in that table, and D and trimming were inferred from the DNA itself. The sample holds some 260,000 clones, roughly 91% seen once. From germline, CDR1 is SNHLY and CDR2 FYNNEI. The CDR3 has 17 amino acids. The V call is TRBV2, the J call TRBJ1-2; D not resolved. Sequencing was carried out using peripheral blood. This clonotype originated in a middle-aged woman who had recovered from COVID-19. The CDR3, as DNA: TGTGCCAGCAGCGAAGCGGCCAGACCCGGGGCTAACTATGGCTACACCTTC. This translates into CASSEAARPGANYGYTF.